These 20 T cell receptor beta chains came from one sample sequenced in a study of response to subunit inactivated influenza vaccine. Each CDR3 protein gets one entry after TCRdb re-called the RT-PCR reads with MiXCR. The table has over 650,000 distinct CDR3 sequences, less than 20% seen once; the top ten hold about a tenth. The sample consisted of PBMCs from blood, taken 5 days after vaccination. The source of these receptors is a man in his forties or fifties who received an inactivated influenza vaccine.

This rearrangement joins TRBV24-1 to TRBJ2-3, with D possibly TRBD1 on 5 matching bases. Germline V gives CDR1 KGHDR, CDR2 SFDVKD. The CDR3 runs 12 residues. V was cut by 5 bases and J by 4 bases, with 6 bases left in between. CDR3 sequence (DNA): TGTGCCACCAGTGCAGGGTCAGATACGCAGTATTTT. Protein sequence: CATSAGSDTQYF.

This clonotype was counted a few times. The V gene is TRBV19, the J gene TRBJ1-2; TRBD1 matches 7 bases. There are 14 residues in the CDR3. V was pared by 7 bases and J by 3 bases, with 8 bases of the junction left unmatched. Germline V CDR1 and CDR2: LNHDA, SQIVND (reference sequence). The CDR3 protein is CASNRGTAYYGYTF. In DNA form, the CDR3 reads TGTGCCAGTAACCGCGGGACAGCCTACTATGGCTACACCTTC.

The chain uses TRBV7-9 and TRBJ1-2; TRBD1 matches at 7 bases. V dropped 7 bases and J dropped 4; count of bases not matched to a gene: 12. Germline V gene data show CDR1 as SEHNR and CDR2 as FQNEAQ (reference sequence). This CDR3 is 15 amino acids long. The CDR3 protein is CASTKFDRVGYGYTF. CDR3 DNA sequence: TGTGCCAGCACCAAGTTCGACAGGGTCGGCTATGGCTACACCTTC.

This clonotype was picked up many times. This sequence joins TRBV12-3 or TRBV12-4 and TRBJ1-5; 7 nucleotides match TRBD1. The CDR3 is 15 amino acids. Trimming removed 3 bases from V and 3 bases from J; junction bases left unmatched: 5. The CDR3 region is CASSFDRAPNQPQHF. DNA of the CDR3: TGTGCCAGCAGTTTTGACAGGGCACCCAATCAGCCCCAGCATTTT.

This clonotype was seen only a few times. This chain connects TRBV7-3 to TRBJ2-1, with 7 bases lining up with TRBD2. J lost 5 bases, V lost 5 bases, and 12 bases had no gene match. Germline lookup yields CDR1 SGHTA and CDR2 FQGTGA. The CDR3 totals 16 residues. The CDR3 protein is CASSPVGGRSNNEQFF. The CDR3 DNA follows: TGTGCCAGCAGCCCTGTGGGCGGGAGAAGCAACAATGAGCAGTTCTTC.

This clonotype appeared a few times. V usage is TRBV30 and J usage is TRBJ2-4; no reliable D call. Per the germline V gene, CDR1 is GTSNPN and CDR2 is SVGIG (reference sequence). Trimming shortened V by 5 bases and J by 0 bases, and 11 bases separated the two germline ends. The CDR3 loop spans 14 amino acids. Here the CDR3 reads CAWQTAIAKNIQYF. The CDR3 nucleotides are TGTGCCTGGCAAACAGCTATAGCCAAAAACATTCAGTACTTC.

In nucleotides, the CDR3 is TGCAGTGCTAGAGATATCCAAACAGGGCGAGAGACCCAGTACTTC. Its protein is CSARDIQTGRETQYF. The V gene is TRBV20-1, the J gene TRBJ2-5; tentative D call: TRBD1 (6 bases). V lost 0 bases and J lost 4, with 15 bases in between. The length of the CDR3 is 15 residues. The germline V gene has CDR1 DFQATT and CDR2 SNEGSKA (reference sequence).

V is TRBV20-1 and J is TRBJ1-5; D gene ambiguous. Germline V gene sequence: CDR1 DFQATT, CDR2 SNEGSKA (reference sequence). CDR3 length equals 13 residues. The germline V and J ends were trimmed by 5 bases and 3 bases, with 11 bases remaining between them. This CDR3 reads CSALGEDNQPQHF. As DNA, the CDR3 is TGCAGTGCTTTGGGTGAAGACAATCAGCCCCAGCATTTT.

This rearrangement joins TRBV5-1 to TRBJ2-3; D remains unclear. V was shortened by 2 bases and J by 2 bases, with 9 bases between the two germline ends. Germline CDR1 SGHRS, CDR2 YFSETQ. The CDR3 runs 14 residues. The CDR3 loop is CASSLRALTDTQYF. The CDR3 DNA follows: TGCGCCAGCAGCTTACGGGCCCTCACAGATACGCAGTATTTT.

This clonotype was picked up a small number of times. The CDR3 DNA reads as TGCAGTGCTAGAAACTTACTCCGGGACAGAAAAGAGACCCAGTACTTC. This sequence encodes CSARNLLRDRKETQYF. The rearrangement links TRBV20-1 to TRBJ2-5; TRBD1 aligns across 7 bases. CDR3 size: 16 residues. Per germline, CDR1 DFQATT and CDR2 SNEGSKA (reference sequence). Unmatched junction bases numbered 12, after V lost 2 bases and J lost 3 bases.

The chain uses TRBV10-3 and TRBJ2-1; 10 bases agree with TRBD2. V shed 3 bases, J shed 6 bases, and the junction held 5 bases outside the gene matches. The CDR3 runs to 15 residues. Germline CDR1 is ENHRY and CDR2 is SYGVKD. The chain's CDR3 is CAISDPSSGSNEQFF. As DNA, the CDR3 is TGTGCCATCAGTGACCCTTCTAGCGGGAGCAATGAGCAGTTCTTC.

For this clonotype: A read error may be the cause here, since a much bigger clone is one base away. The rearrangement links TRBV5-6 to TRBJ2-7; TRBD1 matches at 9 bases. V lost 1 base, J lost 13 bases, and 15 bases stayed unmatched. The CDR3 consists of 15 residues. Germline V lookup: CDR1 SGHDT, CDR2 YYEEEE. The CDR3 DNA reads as TGTGCCAGCAGCTTGAGGGCCACCGGGACAGGGTACGCTTACTTC. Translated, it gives CASSLRATGTGYAYF.

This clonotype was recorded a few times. Written as DNA, the CDR3 is TGTGCCAGCAGCCGACGAAGGGACAGGAGCTACAATGAGCAGTTCTTC. This encodes CASSRRRDRSYNEQFF. The J gene is TRBJ2-1, the V gene TRBV7-8, with 8 bases aligning to TRBD1. V dropped 5 bases and J dropped 3; count of bases not matched to a gene: 9. This CDR3 is 16 amino acids long. Germline CDR1 is SGHVS and CDR2 is FQNEAQ.

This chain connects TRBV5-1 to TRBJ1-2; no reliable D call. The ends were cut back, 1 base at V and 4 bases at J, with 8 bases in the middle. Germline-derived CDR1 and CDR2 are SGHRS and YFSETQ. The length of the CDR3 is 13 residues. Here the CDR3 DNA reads TGCGCCAGCAGCTTGAAAAGAGGCTATGGCTACACCTTC. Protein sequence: CASSLKRGYGYTF.

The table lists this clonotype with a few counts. DNA of the CDR3: TGTGCCAGCAGCCGGACAGGCGGTAGGTCCTACAATGAGCAGTTCTTC. Translated: CASSRTGGRSYNEQFF. The rearrangement joins TRBV7-9 to TRBJ2-1, with 7 bases fitting TRBD1. The V segment lost 5 bases and the J segment 1 base; nucleotides outside the gene matches: 8. CDR1 and CDR2 from the germline V gene are SEHNR and FQNEAQ (reference sequence). The CDR3 totals 16 residues.

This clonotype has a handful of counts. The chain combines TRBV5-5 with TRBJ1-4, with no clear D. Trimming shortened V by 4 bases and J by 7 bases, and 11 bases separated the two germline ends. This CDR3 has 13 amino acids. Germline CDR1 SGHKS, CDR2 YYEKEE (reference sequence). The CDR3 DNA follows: TGTGCCAGCAGCCCCACGGGTAGTGAAAAACTGTTTTTT. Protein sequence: CASSPTGSEKLFF. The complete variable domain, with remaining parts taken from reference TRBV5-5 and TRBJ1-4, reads DAGVTQSPTHLIKTRGQQVTLRCSPISGHKSVSWYQQVLGQGPQFIFQYYEKEERGRGNFPDRFSARQFPNYSSELNVNALLLGDSALYLCASSPTGSEKLFFGSGTQLSVL.

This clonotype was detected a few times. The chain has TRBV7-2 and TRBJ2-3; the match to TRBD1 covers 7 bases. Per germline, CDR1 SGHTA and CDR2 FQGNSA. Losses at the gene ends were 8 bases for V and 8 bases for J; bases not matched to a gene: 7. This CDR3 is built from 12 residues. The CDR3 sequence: CASHSGGGTQYF. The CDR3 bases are TGTGCCAGCCATTCAGGGGGTGGTACGCAGTATTTT.

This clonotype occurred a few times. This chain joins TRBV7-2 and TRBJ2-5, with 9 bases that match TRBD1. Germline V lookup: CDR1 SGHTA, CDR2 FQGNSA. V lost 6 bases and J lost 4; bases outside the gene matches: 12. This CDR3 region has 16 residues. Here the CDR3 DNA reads TGTGCCAGCAGTCTACAGGGGGCGGTCTCAACAGAGACCCAGTACTTC. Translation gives CASSLQGAVSTETQYF.

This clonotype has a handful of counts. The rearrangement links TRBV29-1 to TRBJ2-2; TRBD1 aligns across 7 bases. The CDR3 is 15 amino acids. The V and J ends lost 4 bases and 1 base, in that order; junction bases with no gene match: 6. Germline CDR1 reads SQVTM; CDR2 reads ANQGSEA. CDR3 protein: CSVAPGTENTGELFF. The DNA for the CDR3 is TGCAGCGTTGCCCCAGGGACAGAGAACACCGGGGAGCTGTTTTTT.

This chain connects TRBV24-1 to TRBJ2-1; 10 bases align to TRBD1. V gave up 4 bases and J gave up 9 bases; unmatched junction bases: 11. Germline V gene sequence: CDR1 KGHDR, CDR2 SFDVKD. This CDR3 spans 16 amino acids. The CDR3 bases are TGTGCCACCAGTGACATGCGGGACAGGGGCGAGGTTGAGCAGTTCTTC. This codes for CATSDMRDRGEVEQFF.